This T cell receptor beta chain came from a study of OX40 agonist ivuxolimab in advanced cancers. With 2 bases clipped from V and 1 base from J, the junction kept 13 bases outside the gene matches. The CDR3 has 18 amino acids. Germline values: CDR1 SGHTA, CDR2 FQGNSA. Some clones are missing from TCRdb's copy, which holds only in-frame ones; the method was immunoSEQ multiplex PCR. The table records over 50,000 clones, around 89% of them present only once. The rearrangement joins TRBV7-2 to TRBJ1-1; TRBD1 agrees at 7 bases. This TCR came from an adult with an advanced solid tumor such as melanoma, head and neck, liver or kidney cancer. The sample here was CD4+ or CD8+ T cells sorted from blood, taken in a trial of the OX40 agonist ivuxolimab. CDR3 sequence: CASSLNLRTGAGNTEAFF. The CDR3, as DNA: TGTGCCAGCAGCTTAAATTTGAGAACAGGGGCAGGGAACACTGAAGCTTTCTTT.